Each of the 4 T cell receptor beta chains below was sequenced from the same sample in a study of patients and donors after allogeneic stem cell transplantation. From the RT-PCR reads, TCRdb called clonotypes with MiXCR, one entry per CDR3 protein. The sample includes approximately 37,000 distinct CDR3 sequences, 30% to 40% of them seen just once. Sequencing was performed on blood, either unsorted or a sorted T cell fraction (not recorded which). The receptor source for this set is a human donor who was either an allogeneic HSCT recipient or a stem cell or donor lymphocyte infusion donor (not recorded which). It is not recorded whose cells these are; they may come from a transplant donor.

This clonotype has ten or more counts. The V call is TRBV6-6, the J call TRBJ1-4; D not resolved. Trimming shortened V by 5 bases and J by 8 bases, and 9 bases separated the two germline ends. This CDR3 is 12 amino acids long. Germline loops: CDR1 MNHNY, CDR2 SVGAGI (reference sequence). The CDR3 is CASSGFDEKLFF. The CDR3 DNA reads as TGTGCCAGCAGTGGATTTGACGAAAAACTGTTTTTT.

The V gene is TRBV7-2, the J gene TRBJ2-3, with 11 bases matching TRBD2. The CDR3 contains 17 residues. Germline CDR1 is SGHTA and CDR2 is FQGNSA. Trimming at V came to 4 bases and at J to 4 bases, leaving 10 bases not matched to a gene. In nucleotides, the CDR3 is TGTGCCAGCAGCTCCCCTTCTACTAGCGGGAGCGCAGATACGCAGTATTTT. Its translation: CASSSPSTSGSADTQYF.

The V and J genes are TRBV9 and TRBJ2-1; the D gene is possibly TRBD2 (6 bases). The CDR3 is 15 amino acids. CDR1 SGDLS and CDR2 YYNGEE come from the germline V gene. Trimming removed 0 bases from V and 4 bases from J, with 11 bases in between. CDR3 loop: CASSVGSGPYNEQFF. The CDR3 nucleotides read TGTGCCAGCAGCGTAGGTAGCGGACCTTACAATGAGCAGTTCTTC.

The chain links TRBV4-3 to TRBJ1-1; no definite D call. Trimming removed 1 base from V and 0 bases from J, with 18 bases in between. Germline CDR1 LGHNA, CDR2 YSLEER. The CDR3 has 18 amino acids. The CDR3 bases are TGCGCCAGCAGCCAAGCCTGGAACGGATCTCTCGTGAACACTGAAGCTTTCTTT. Protein: CASSQAWNGSLVNTEAFF.